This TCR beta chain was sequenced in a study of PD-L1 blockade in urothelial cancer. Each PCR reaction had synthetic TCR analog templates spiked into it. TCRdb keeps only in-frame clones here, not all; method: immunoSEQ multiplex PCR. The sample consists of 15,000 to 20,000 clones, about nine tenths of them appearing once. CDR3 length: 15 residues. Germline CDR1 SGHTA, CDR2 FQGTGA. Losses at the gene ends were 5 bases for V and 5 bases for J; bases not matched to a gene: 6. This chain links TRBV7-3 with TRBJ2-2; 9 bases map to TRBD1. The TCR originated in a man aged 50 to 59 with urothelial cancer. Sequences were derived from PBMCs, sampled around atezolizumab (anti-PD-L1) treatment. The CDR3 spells CASSPGTGRTGELFF. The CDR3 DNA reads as TGTGCCAGCAGCCCTGGGACAGGGAGGACCGGGGAGCTGTTTTTT.